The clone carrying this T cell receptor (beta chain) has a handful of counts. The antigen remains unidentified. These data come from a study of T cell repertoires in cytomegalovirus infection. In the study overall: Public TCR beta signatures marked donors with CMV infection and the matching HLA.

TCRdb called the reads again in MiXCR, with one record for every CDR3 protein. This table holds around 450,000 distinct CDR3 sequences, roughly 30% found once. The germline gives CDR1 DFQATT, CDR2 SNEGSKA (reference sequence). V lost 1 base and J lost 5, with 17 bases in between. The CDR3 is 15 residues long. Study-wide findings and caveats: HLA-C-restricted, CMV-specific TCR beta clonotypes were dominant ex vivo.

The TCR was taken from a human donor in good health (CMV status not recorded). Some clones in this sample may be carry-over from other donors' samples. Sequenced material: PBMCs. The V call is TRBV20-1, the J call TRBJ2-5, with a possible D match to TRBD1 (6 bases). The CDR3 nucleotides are TGCAGTGCTAGAGGCGGACCAGGGGACGGGGAGACCCAGTACTTC. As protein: CSARGGPGDGETQYF.